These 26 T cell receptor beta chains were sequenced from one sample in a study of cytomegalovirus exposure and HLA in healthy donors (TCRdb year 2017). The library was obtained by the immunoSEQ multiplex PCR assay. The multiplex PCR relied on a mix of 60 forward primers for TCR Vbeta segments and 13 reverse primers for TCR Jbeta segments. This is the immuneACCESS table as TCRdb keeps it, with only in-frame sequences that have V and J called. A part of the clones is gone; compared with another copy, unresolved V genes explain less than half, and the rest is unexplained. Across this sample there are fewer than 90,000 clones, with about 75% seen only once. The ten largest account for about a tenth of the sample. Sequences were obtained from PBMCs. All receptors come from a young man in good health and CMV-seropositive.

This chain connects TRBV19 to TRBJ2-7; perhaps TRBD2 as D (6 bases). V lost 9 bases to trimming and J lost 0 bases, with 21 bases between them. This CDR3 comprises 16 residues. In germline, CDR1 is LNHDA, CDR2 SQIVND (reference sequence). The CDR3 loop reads CASSLRPGVRSYEQYF. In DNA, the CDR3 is TGTGCCAGCTCCCTCCGCCCGGGGGTACGCTCCTACGAGCAGTACTTC.

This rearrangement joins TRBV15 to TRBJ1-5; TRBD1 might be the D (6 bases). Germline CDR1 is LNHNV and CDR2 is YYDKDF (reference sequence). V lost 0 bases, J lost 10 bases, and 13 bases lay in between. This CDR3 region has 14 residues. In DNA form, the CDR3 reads TGTGCCACCAGCAGAGATGGGGGGGCTGTACCCCAGCATTTT. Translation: CATSRDGGAVPQHF.

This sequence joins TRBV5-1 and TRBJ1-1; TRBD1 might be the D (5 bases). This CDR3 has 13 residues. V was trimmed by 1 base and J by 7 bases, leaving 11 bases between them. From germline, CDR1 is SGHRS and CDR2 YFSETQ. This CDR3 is CASSLWSGLEAFF. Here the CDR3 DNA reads TGCGCCAGCAGCTTGTGGTCGGGACTTGAAGCTTTCTTT.

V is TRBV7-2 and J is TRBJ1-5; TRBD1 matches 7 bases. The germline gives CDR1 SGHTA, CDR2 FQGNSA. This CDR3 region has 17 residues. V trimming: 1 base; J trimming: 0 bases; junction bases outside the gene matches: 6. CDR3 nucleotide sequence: TGTGCCAGCAGCTTAGAGGGACAGAGCTATAGCAATCAGCCCCAGCATTTT. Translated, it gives CASSLEGQSYSNQPQHF.

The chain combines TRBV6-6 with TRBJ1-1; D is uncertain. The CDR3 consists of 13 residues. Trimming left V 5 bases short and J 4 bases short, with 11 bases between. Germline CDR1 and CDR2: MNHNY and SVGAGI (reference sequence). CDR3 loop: CASSVWSGTEAFF. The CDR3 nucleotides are TGTGCCAGCAGTGTCTGGAGCGGCACTGAAGCTTTCTTT.

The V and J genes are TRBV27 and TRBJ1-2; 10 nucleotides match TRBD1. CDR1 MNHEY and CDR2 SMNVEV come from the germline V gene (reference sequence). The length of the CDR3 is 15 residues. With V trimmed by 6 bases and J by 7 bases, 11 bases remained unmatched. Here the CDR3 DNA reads TGTGCCAGCAGAGACCGGGACAGGGGTTCGGGTGGCTACACCTTC. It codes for CASRDRDRGSGGYTF.

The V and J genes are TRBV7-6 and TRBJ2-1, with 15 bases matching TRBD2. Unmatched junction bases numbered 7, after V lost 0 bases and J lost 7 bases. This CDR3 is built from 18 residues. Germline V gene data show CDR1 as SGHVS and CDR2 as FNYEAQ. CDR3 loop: CASSLAPPGTSGGNEQFF. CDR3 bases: TGTGCCAGCAGCTTAGCGCCCCCAGGGACTAGCGGGGGGAATGAGCAGTTCTTC.

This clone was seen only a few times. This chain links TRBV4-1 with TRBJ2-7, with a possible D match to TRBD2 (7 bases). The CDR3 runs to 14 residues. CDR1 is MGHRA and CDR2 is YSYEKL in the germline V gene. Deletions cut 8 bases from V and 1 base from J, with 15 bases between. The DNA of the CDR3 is TGCGCCAGCTCCGGGGGGCAGATATCCTACGAGCAGTACTTC. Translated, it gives CASSGGQISYEQYF.

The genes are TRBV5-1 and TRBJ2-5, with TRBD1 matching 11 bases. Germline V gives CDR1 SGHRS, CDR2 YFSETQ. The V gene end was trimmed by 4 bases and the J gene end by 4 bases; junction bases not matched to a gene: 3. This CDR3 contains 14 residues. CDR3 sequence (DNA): TGCGCCAGCAGCCGGGACAGGGGGGCAGAGACCCAGTACTTC. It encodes CASSRDRGAETQYF.

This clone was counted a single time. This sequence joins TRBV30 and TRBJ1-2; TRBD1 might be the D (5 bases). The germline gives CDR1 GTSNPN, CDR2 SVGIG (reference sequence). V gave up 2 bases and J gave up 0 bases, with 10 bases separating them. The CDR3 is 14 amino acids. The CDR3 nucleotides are TGTGCCTGGAGTACTTCGGGGGCTAACTATGGCTACACCTTC. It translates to CAWSTSGANYGYTF.

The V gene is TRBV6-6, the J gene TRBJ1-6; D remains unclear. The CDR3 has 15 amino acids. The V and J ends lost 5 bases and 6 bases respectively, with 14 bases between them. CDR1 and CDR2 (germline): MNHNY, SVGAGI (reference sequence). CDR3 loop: CASSPLGVGNSPLHF. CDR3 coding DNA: TGTGCCAGCAGTCCCCTCGGGGTTGGTAATTCACCCCTCCACTTT.

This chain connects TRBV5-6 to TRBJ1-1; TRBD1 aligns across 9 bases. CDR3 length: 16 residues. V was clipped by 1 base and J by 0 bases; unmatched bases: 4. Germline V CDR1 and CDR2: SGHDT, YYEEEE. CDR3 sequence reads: CASSLRTGAMNTEAFF. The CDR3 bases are TGTGCCAGCAGCTTGAGGACAGGGGCAATGAACACTGAAGCTTTCTTT.

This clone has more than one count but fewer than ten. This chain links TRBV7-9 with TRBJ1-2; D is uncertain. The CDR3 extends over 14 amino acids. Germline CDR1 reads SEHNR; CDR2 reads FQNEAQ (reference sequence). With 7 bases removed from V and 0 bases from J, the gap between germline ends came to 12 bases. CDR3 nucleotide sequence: TGTGCCAGCACCCCCGGCGGAGCTAACTATGGCTACACCTTC. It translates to CASTPGGANYGYTF.

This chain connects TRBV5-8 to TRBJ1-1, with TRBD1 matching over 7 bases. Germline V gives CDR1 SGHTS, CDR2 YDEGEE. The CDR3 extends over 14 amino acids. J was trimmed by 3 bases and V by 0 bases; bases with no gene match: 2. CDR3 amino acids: CASSLEGADTEAFF. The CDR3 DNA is TGTGCCAGCAGCTTGGAGGGGGCGGACACTGAAGCTTTCTTT.

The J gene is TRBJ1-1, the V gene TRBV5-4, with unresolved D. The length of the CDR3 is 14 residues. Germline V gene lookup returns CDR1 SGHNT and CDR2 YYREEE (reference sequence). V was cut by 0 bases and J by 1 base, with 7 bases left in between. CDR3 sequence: CASSLGTWNTEAFF. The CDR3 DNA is TGTGCCAGCAGCTTGGGAACATGGAACACTGAAGCTTTCTTT.

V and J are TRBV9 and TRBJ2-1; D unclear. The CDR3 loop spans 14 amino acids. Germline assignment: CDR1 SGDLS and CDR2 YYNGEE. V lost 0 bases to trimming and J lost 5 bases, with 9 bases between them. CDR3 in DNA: TGTGCCAGCAGCGTAGGAGGCCCAAACAATGAGCAGTTCTTC. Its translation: CASSVGGPNNEQFF.

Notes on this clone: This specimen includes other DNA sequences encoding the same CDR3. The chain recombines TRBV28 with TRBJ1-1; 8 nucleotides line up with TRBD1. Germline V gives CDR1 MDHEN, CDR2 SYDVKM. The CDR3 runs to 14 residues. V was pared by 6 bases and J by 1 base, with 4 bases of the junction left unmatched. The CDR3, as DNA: TGTGCCAGCAGGGAGACAGGGGCGAACACTGAAGCTTTCTTT. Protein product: CASRETGANTEAFF.

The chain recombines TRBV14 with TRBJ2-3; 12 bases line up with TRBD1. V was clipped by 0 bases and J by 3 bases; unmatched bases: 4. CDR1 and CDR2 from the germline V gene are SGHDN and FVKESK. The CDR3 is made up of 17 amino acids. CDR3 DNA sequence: TGTGCCAGCAGCCAAGAGGGACAGGGGGCGTGGACAGATACGCAGTATTTT. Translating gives CASSQEGQGAWTDTQYF.

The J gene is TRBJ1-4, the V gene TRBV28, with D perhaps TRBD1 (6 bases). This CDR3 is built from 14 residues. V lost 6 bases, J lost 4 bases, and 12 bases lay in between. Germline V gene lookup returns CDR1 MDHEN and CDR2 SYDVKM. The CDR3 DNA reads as TGTGCCAGCAGCCAAGGGGGGGGTAATGAAAAACTGTTTTTT. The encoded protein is CASSQGGGNEKLFF.

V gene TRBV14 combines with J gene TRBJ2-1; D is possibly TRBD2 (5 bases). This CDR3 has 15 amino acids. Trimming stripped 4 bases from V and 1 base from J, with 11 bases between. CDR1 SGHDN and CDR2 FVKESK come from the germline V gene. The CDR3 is CASSRGLASYNEQFF. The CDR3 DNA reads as TGTGCCAGCAGCCGCGGTCTAGCATCCTACAATGAGCAGTTCTTC.

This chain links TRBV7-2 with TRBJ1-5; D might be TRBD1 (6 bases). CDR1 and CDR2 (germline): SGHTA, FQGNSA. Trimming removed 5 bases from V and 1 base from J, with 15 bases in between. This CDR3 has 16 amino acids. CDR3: CASSEVGGASNQPQHF. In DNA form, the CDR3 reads TGTGCCAGCAGCGAAGTGGGGGGGGCCAGCAATCAGCCCCAGCATTTT.

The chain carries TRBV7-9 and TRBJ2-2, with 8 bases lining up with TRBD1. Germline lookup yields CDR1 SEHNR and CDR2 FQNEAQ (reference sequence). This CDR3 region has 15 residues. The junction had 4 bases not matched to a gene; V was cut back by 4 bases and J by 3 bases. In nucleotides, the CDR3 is TGTGCCAGCAGCTATACAGGGGGAGACACCGGGGAGCTGTTTTTT. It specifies CASSYTGGDTGELFF.

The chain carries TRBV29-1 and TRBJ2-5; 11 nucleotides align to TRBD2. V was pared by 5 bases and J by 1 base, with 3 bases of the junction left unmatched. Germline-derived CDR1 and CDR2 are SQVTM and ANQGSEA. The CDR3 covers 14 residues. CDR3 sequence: CSVQGLAAQETQYF. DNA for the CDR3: TGCAGCGTTCAGGGACTAGCGGCCCAAGAGACCCAGTACTTC. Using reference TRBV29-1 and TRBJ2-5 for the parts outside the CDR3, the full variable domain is SAVISQKPSRDICQRGTSLTIQCQVDSQVTMMFWYRQQPGQSLTLIATANQGSEATYESGFVIDKFPISRPNLTFSTLTVSNMSPEDSSIYLCSVQGLAAQETQYFGPGTRLLVL.

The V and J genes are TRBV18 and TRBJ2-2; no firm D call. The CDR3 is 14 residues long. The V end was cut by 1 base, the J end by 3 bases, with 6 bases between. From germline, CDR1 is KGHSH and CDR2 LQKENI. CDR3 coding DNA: TGTGCCAGCTCACCACAGACTGACACCGGGGAGCTGTTTTTT. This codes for CASSPQTDTGELFF.

In nucleotides, the CDR3 is TGTGCCAGCAGTTACCTGAGCGGGATTTCCTACAATGAGCAGTTCTTC. Translating gives CASSYLSGISYNEQFF. The V and J genes are TRBV6-5 and TRBJ2-1; 7 bases match TRBD2. The CDR3 runs 16 residues. The germline V gene encodes CDR1 MNHEY and CDR2 SVGAGI. Germline trimming cut 2 bases from V and 1 base from J; bases unmatched to any gene: 5.

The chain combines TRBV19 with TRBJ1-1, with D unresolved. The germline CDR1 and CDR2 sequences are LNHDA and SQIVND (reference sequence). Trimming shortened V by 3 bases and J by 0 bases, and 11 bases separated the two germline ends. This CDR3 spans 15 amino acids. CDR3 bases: TGTGCCAGTAGTATGGAGGGCGGAATGAACACTGAAGCTTTCTTT. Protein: CASSMEGGMNTEAFF.